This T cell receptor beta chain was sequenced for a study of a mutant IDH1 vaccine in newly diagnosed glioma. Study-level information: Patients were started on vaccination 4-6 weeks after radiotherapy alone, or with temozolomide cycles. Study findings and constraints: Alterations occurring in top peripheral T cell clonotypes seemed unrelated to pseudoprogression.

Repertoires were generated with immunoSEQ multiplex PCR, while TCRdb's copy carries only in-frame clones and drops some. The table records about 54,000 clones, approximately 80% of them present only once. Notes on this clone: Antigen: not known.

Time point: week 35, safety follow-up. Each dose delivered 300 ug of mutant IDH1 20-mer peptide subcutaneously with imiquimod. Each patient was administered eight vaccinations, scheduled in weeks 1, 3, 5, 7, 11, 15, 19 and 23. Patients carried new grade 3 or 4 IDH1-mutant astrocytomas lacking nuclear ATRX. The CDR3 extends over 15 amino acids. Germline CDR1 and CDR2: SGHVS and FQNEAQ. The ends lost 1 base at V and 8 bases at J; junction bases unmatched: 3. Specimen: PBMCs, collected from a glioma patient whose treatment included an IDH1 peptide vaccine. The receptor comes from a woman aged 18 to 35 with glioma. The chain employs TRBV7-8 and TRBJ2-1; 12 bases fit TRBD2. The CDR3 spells CASSLVASGRDEQFF. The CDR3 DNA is TGTGCCAGCAGCTTAGTGGCTAGCGGGAGGGATGAGCAGTTCTTC.